One sample yielded the 18 T cell receptor beta chains listed below, sequenced in a study of CD8+ T cells in alopecia areata. The authors extracted RNA and reverse transcribed it into cDNA as the sequencing template. Method: immunoSEQ multiplex PCR; TCRdb's copy keeps in-frame clones and lacks some. Here the sample spans 150,000 to 250,000 clones, 58% being singletons. Treatment here: oral pan-JAK inhibitor, 5-10 mg twice daily. The source material was CD4+ T cells sorted from blood, sampled at week 24, from a patient treated with tofacitinib. The source of these receptors is a human donor with alopecia areata.

Here the CDR3 DNA reads TGCGCCAGCAGCTTTTTAAGGCGGGAGCAGGGGGAGACCCAGTACTTC. This gives the protein CASSFLRREQGETQYF. The chain combines TRBV5-1 with TRBJ2-5; D is possibly TRBD2 (7 bases). This CDR3 has 16 residues. The germline V gene has CDR1 SGHRS and CDR2 YFSETQ. Trimming stripped 2 bases from V and 5 bases from J, with 19 bases between.

The rearrangement joins TRBV5-1 to TRBJ2-7, with D perhaps TRBD1 (5 bases). CDR3 size: 14 residues. V lost 3 bases to trimming and J lost 2 bases, with 12 bases between them. Germline V gene sequence: CDR1 SGHRS, CDR2 YFSETQ. CDR3 residues: CASSYSGAAYEQYF. CDR3 sequence (DNA): TGCGCCAGCAGCTACTCTGGGGCCGCCTACGAGCAGTACTTC.

This clone has a handful of counts. The chain couples TRBV5-1 to TRBJ2-1; 7 bases agree with TRBD1. Germline assignment: CDR1 SGHRS and CDR2 YFSETQ. Unmatched junction bases numbered 4, after V lost 4 bases and J lost 9 bases. CDR3 length: 12 amino acids. This chain's CDR3 is CASSPDRLEQFF. CDR3 in DNA: TGCGCCAGCAGCCCGGACAGGCTTGAGCAGTTCTTC.

The chain links TRBV30 to TRBJ2-3; D gene unclear. The V and J ends lost 3 bases and 4 bases respectively, with 11 bases between them. The CDR3 length is 13 residues. Germline CDR1 is GTSNPN and CDR2 is SVGIG (reference sequence). CDR3 region: CAWSLLSADTQYF. CDR3 in DNA: TGTGCCTGGAGCCTCCTCTCAGCAGATACGCAGTATTTT. Based on the CDR3 plus reference TRBV30 and TRBJ2-3, the full variable domain is SQTIHQWPATLVQPVGSPLSLECTVEGTSNPNLYWYRQAAGRGLQLLFYSVGIGQISSEVPQNLSASRPQDRQFILSSKKLLLSDSGFYLCAWSLLSADTQYFGPGTRLTVL.

This chain uses TRBV5-1 with TRBJ2-7, with D unclear. The germline gives CDR1 SGHRS, CDR2 YFSETQ. V dropped 0 bases and J dropped 6 bases, with 10 bases sitting between them. The CDR3 is made up of 13 amino acids. The CDR3 region has the DNA TGCGCCAGCAGCTTGGACACTACCGGCGAGCAGTACTTC. Translation: CASSLDTTGEQYF. Full variable domain (remainder filled in from reference TRBV5-1 and TRBJ2-7): KAGVTQTPRYLIKTRGQQVTLSCSPISGHRSVSWYQQTPGQGLQFLFEYFSETQRNKGNFPGRFSGRQFSNSRSEMNVSTLELGDSALYLCASSLDTTGEQYFGPGTRLTVT.

This clone was seen a handful of times. The V call is TRBV19, the J call TRBJ2-5; TRBD2 might be the D (5 bases). The germline V gene has CDR1 LNHDA and CDR2 SQIVND (reference sequence). Between the trimmed V and J ends, which lost 6 bases and 3 bases, there was a span of 11 bases. The CDR3 is made up of 13 amino acids. As DNA, the CDR3 is TGTGCCAGTAGCACGGACGGGGAAGAGACCCAGTACTTC. Amino acid sequence: CASSTDGEETQYF.

The chain carries TRBV29-1 and TRBJ1-1; 8 bases agree with TRBD1. The germline CDR1 and CDR2 sequences are SQVTM and ANQGSEA. The CDR3 is 13 residues long. The junction had 3 bases not matched to a gene; V was cut back by 6 bases and J by 0 bases. The CDR3 loop reads CSVRQGMNTEAFF. DNA for the CDR3: TGCAGCGTGAGACAGGGGATGAACACTGAAGCTTTCTTT. The full variable domain, with the rest looked up from reference TRBV29-1 and TRBJ1-1, is SAVISQKPSRDICQRGTSLTIQCQVDSQVTMMFWYRQQPGQSLTLIATANQGSEATYESGFVIDKFPISRPNLTFSTLTVSNMSPEDSSIYLCSVRQGMNTEAFFGQGTRLTVV.

This clone appeared many times. The chain is built from TRBV2 and TRBJ1-2; D is uncertain. V lost 6 bases, J lost 7 bases, and 12 bases lay in between. Germline V gene sequence: CDR1 SNHLY, CDR2 FYNNEI. The CDR3 sequence is 12 residues long. Here the CDR3 reads CASSVWGSGYTF. The CDR3 coding sequence is TGTGCCAGCAGCGTGTGGGGATCTGGCTACACCTTC.

The genes are TRBV5-4 and TRBJ2-5, with 8 bases that match TRBD1. CDR3 size: 14 residues. The V and J ends lost 4 bases and 3 bases, in that order; junction bases with no gene match: 5. Germline loops: CDR1 SGHNT, CDR2 YYREEE (reference sequence). CDR3 sequence: CASSPTGAKETQYF. As DNA, the CDR3 is TGTGCCAGCAGCCCGACAGGGGCTAAAGAGACCCAGTACTTC.

The V and J genes are TRBV18 and TRBJ2-2, with D possibly being TRBD1 (5 bases). In germline, CDR1 is KGHSH, CDR2 LQKENI. V gave up 0 bases and J gave up 0 bases, with 8 bases separating them. The CDR3 length is 16 residues. The CDR3 DNA sequence: TGTGCCAGCTCACCACCGCCACAGGCGAACACCGGGGAGCTGTTTTTT. It is translated as CASSPPPQANTGELFF. Variable domain in full (rest from reference TRBV18 and TRBJ2-2): NAGVMQNPRHLVRRRGQEARLRCSPMKGHSHVYWYRQLPEEGLKFMVYLQKENIIDESGMPKERFSAEFPKEGPSILRIQQVVRGDSAAYFCASSPPPQANTGELFFGEGSRLTVL.

The V gene is TRBV7-2, the J gene TRBJ2-3, with TRBD1 identical over 7 bases. From germline, CDR1 is SGHTA and CDR2 FQGNSA. V trimming: 6 bases; J trimming: 0 bases; junction bases outside the gene matches: 0. The CDR3 contains 13 residues. The CDR3: CASRDRSTDTQYF. CDR3 sequence (DNA): TGTGCCAGCAGGGACAGGAGCACAGATACGCAGTATTTT.

This clone has only a few counts. CDR3 nucleotides: TGTGCCAGCAGTTACATCTCACGCTCTGGGGCCAACGTCCTGACTTTC. This codes for CASSYISRSGANVLTF. The genes are TRBV6-5 and TRBJ2-6, with D hard to call. Trimming left V 2 bases short and J 0 bases short, with 8 bases between. The CDR3 spans 16 residues. Germline values: CDR1 MNHEY, CDR2 SVGAGI.

This chain connects TRBV19 to TRBJ2-7, with D tentatively TRBD1 (5 bases). Trimming took off 4 bases at V and 0 bases at J, with 10 bases between the two ends. The CDR3 sequence is 14 residues long. Germline V gene lookup returns CDR1 LNHDA and CDR2 SQIVND (reference sequence). In DNA, the CDR3 is TGTGCCAGTAGTACATCCAGGGACTCCTACGAGCAGTACTTC. Its protein product is CASSTSRDSYEQYF.

This rearrangement joins TRBV7-3 to TRBJ2-4, with TRBD2 matching over 11 bases. V trimming: 3 bases; J trimming: 8 bases; junction bases outside the gene matches: 6. Germline V gene sequence: CDR1 SGHTA, CDR2 FQGTGA. The CDR3 runs to 15 residues. This chain's CDR3 is CASSFGSGRGDIQYF. The CDR3 DNA is TGTGCCAGCAGCTTCGGTAGCGGGAGGGGCGACATTCAGTACTTC.

In its sample, this clone was seen a few times. The V call is TRBV5-4, the J call TRBJ2-2; no firm D call. The CDR3 covers 15 residues. From germline, CDR1 is SGHNT and CDR2 YYREEE (reference sequence). V lost 0 bases, J lost 2 bases, and 8 bases lay in between. The CDR3 here is CASSLASVNTGELFF. The CDR3 bases are TGTGCCAGCAGCTTGGCCTCGGTTAACACCGGGGAGCTGTTTTTT.

This clone was detected a few times. This chain links TRBV5-1 with TRBJ2-5, with TRBD1 identical over 7 bases. Germline CDR1 SGHRS, CDR2 YFSETQ. Trimming cost V 5 bases and J 2 bases; bases outside gene matches: 9. This CDR3 has 15 amino acids. CDR3 nucleotides: TGCGCCAGCAGGAAGGAGTGGGACAGACAAGAGACCCAGTACTTC. It encodes CASRKEWDRQETQYF.

The CDR3 spells CASSSKNIQYF. CDR3 DNA: TGTGCCAGCAGCTCTAAAAACATTCAGTACTTC. This chain links TRBV5-4 with TRBJ2-4; no clear D gene. The length of the CDR3 is 11 residues. The germline V gene encodes CDR1 SGHNT and CDR2 YYREEE (reference sequence). V was cut by 3 bases and J by 4 bases, with 2 bases left in between.

The chain carries TRBV9 and TRBJ2-2; D is ambiguous. The CDR3 loop spans 13 amino acids. Germline V gene lookup returns CDR1 SGDLS and CDR2 YYNGEE. V lost 3 bases, J lost 2 bases, and 5 bases lay in between. In DNA form, the CDR3 reads TGTGCCAGCAGCGGCGATAACACCGGGGAGCTGTTTTTT. This codes for CASSGDNTGELFF. Variable domain in full (rest from reference TRBV9 and TRBJ2-2): DSGVTQTPKHLITATGQRVTLRCSPRSGDLSVYWYQQSLDQGLQFLIQYYNGEERAKGNILERFSAQQFPDLHSELNLSSLELGDSALYFCASSGDNTGELFFGEGSRLTVL.